This record covers a single T cell receptor (beta chain). The entry originates in a study of T cell changes during pregnancy in multiple sclerosis. Method: immunoSEQ multiplex PCR; TCRdb's copy keeps in-frame clones and lacks some. The sample lists some 94,000 clones, under 95% seen once, with around 1.8% in the top ten. This TCR was recovered from a female donor in good health, enrolled as a control in a pregnancy study. The sample in question was peripheral blood, obtained in the first trimester of pregnancy.

The CDR3 here is CASSQDGIRGGNTIYF. The CDR3 DNA follows: TGCGCCAGCAGCCAAGATGGGATCAGGGGTGGAAACACCATATATTTT. The J gene is TRBJ1-3, the V gene TRBV4-1; D is perhaps TRBD1 (6 bases). From germline, CDR1 is MGHRA and CDR2 YSYEKL. Trimming took off 0 bases at V and 3 bases at J, with 12 bases between the two ends. The CDR3 loop spans 16 amino acids.